Listed here are 3 T cell receptor beta chains from one sample, sequenced in a study of CD8+ T cells in alopecia areata. Treatment indicated: oral pan-JAK inhibitor, 5-10 mg twice daily. Extracted RNA was reverse transcribed, and the resulting cDNA served as sequencing template. The assay was immunoSEQ multiplex PCR, and TCRdb's table has in-frame clones only and misses some. The sample lists around 300,000 clones, about three fifths occurring once. Sequencing used CD4+ T cells sorted from blood, obtained at week 52, from a patient treated with tofacitinib. These receptors all stem from a human donor with alopecia areata.

The rearrangement uses TRBV7-9 and TRBJ1-6, with TRBD1 as a possible D gene (5 bases). The CDR3 contains 15 residues. Germline V gives CDR1 SEHNR, CDR2 FQNEAQ (reference sequence). V was shortened by 3 bases and J by 10 bases, with 16 bases between the two germline ends. The CDR3 nucleotides are TGTGCCAGCAGCTTCCCGGGGGGGATTCGCTCACCCCTCCACTTT. Its translation is CASSFPGGIRSPLHF.

The chain has TRBV5-6 and TRBJ2-7; D ambiguous. CDR3 size: 15 residues. Germline V gene lookup returns CDR1 SGHDT and CDR2 YYEEEE. Trimming shortened V by 2 bases and J by 1 base, and 13 bases separated the two germline ends. The CDR3, as DNA: TGTGCCAGCAGCTTACCCGAAAGGCCTTCCTACGAGCAGTACTTC. This gives the protein CASSLPERPSYEQYF.

The rearrangement joins TRBV5-6 to TRBJ1-5; the D gene is possibly TRBD1 (5 bases). The CDR3 covers 15 residues. The V end lost 3 bases, the J end lost 5 bases, and 15 bases lay between the germline ends. Germline V gene lookup returns CDR1 SGHDT and CDR2 YYEEEE. The CDR3: CASSSFWTSDQPQHF. CDR3 bases: TGTGCCAGCAGCTCTTTCTGGACAAGCGATCAGCCCCAGCATTTT.